The rows below give T cell receptor beta chains drawn from one sample of a study of cytomegalovirus exposure and HLA in healthy donors. TCRdb's copy holds only in-frame clones and misses some; the assay was immunoSEQ multiplex PCR. Of 150,000 to 200,000 clones in the sample, about two thirds were seen once. What was sequenced was PBMCs. The receptors were gathered from a human donor in good health. Both conserved end residues are part of each CDR3. The order of the fields is clone size, D gene, J gene, V gene, CDR3 protein, CDR3 DNA. A D gene is named only where the DNA matches it firmly. Not every row has a clone size; where given, it reads once, few, many or a size class.

>.|TRBD1|TRBJ1-3|TRBV7-7
CASSAGTGGQSGNTIYF
TGTGCTAGCAGCGCAGGGACAGGAGGACAGTCTGGAAACACCATATATTTT
>few|TRBD2|TRBJ2-2|TRBV28
CASSLPGLAEFPTGELFF
TGTGCCAGCAGTTTACCTGGACTAGCGGAATTTCCCACCGGGGAGCTGTTTTTT
>.|.|TRBJ2-7|TRBV5-4
CASSTTTGSFYEQYF
TGTGCCAGCAGCACAACGACAGGATCCTTCTACGAGCAGTACTTC
>.|.|TRBJ2-1|TRBV9
CASSVRFEVNEQFF
TGTGCCAGCAGCGTAAGGTTCGAGGTTAATGAGCAGTTCTTC
>few|TRBD1|TRBJ1-5|TRBV29-1
CRRQGFDQPQHF
TGCAGGAGACAGGGTTTCGATCAGCCCCAGCATTTT
>.|.|TRBJ1-4|TRBV15
CATSERTAAGGLFF
TGTGCCACCAGCGAGCGGACGGCCGCCGGGGGACTGTTTTTT
>.|.|TRBJ2-7|TRBV25-1
CASSDTGGVYEQYF
TGTGCCAGCAGTGATACGGGGGGCGTCTACGAGCAGTACTTC
>few|.|TRBJ2-5|TRBV7-8
CASSLGQFRETQYF
TGTGCCAGCAGCTTAGGTCAGTTCAGAGAGACCCAGTACTTC
>.|TRBD1|TRBJ1-1|TRBV7-3
CASSPGGQGEAFF
TGTGCCAGCAGCCCGGGCGGACAGGGTGAAGCTTTCTTT
>.|.|TRBJ2-3|TRBV2
CASSKQGYTDTQYF
TGTGCCAGCAGTAAACAGGGCTACACAGATACGCAGTATTTT
>.|TRBD1|TRBJ2-2|TRBV6-1
CASDRTNTGELFF
TGTGCTTCGGACAGGACGAACACCGGGGAGCTGTTTTTT
>once|TRBD1|TRBJ1-1|TRBV5-1
CASSLMTGGTEAFF
TGCGCCAGCAGCTTAATGACAGGGGGCACTGAAGCTTTCTTT
>.|TRBD1|TRBJ2-1|TRBV6-5
CASSDRGTYNEQFF
TGTGCCAGCAGTGACAGGGGTACCTACAATGAGCAGTTCTTC
>.|TRBD1|TRBJ2-1|TRBV4-1
CASSYNPGTAHNEQFF
TGCGCCAGCAGCTACAATCCCGGGACAGCACACAATGAGCAGTTCTTC
>few|TRBD2|TRBJ2-5|TRBV4-1
CASSRTGAGGSETQYF
TGCGCCAGCAGCCGTACCGGGGCGGGGGGGTCTGAGACCCAGTACTTC
>.|.|TRBJ2-7|TRBV5-1
CASSVTVDYEQYF
TGTGCCAGCAGCGTGACAGTAGACTACGAGCAGTACTTC
>.|TRBD1|TRBJ1-5|TRBV18
CASSPGQGTQPQHF
TGTGCCAGCTCACCGGGACAGGGTACTCAGCCCCAGCATTTT
>many|TRBD1|TRBJ2-7|TRBV2
CASRGNRDRSSYEQYF
TGTGCCAGCAGGGGGAACCGGGACAGGTCTTCCTACGAGCAGTACTTC
>few|.|TRBJ1-1|TRBV9
CASSVGGTNTEAFF
TGTGCCAGCAGCGTAGGGGGCACTAACACTGAAGCTTTCTTT
>.|.|TRBJ1-1|TRBV15
CAGGALGGEAFF
TGTGCTGGGGGGGCGCTTGGGGGTGAAGCTTTCTTT
>.|TRBD1|TRBJ1-1|TRBV5-1
CASMEGQPNTEAFF
TGCGCCAGCATGGAGGGACAGCCGAACACTGAAGCTTTCTTT
>.|.|TRBJ1-1|TRBV7-9
CASSLTRTDEAFF
TGTGCCAGCAGCTTAACCAGGACAGACGAAGCTTTCTTT
>.|.|TRBJ1-2|TRBV7-2
CASTPLAGLRNYGYTF
TGTGCCAGCACCCCCTTGGCGGGGCTGCGGAACTATGGCTACACCTTC
>once|TRBD1|TRBJ2-6|TRBV28
CASSFLTGEPGANVLTF
TGTGCCAGCAGTTTTTTGACAGGGGAGCCTGGGGCCAACGTCCTGACTTTC
>once|TRBD1|TRBJ2-1|TRBV4-3
CASSQGQGAFYNEQFF
TGCGCCAGCAGCCAAGGACAGGGGGCCTTTTACAATGAGCAGTTCTTC
>.|TRBD1|TRBJ2-4|TRBV6-4
CASSLGQGTKNIQYF
TGTGCCAGCAGTCTGGGACAGGGGACCAAAAACATTCAGTACTTC
>.|.|TRBJ1-5|TRBV7-2
CASSAGVSNQPQHF
TGTGCCAGCAGCGCCGGGGTGAGCAATCAGCCCCAGCATTTT
>once|TRBD1|TRBJ2-3|TRBV11-2
CASSSDRVRTDTQYF
TGTGCCAGCAGCTCTGACAGGGTCCGCACAGATACGCAGTATTTT
>.|TRBD1|TRBJ2-1|TRBV5-1
CASSPRTGAYNEQFF
TGCGCCAGCAGCCCCCGGACAGGGGCGTACAATGAGCAGTTCTTC
>.|TRBD2|TRBJ2-7|TRBV11-3
CASSFSLAGGPKGEQYF
TGTGCCAGCAGCTTCTCTCTAGCGGGGGGGCCTAAGGGCGAGCAGTACTTC
>few|.|TRBJ2-1|TRBV7-8
CASLGVVSSYNEQFF
TGTGCCAGCTTAGGGGTCGTGAGCTCCTACAATGAGCAGTTCTTC
>.|.|TRBJ1-6|TRBV5-6
CASSFSPGSNNSPLHF
TGTGCCAGCAGTTTTTCCCCAGGGTCGAATAATTCACCCCTCCACTTT
>.|TRBD1|TRBJ1-1|TRBV4-3
CASSQSLGGVGGNTEAFF
TGCGCCAGCAGCCAAAGTCTAGGGGGCGTAGGAGGCAACACTGAAGCTTTCTTT
>few|.|TRBJ2-2|TRBV29-1
CSAVDRTGPGELFF
TGCAGCGCCGTAGACAGGACGGGCCCCGGGGAGCTGTTTTTT
>few|.|TRBJ2-2|TRBV5-1
CASMRWGGDTGELFF
TGCGCCAGCATGAGGTGGGGGGGCGACACCGGGGAGCTGTTTTTT
>once|.|TRBJ2-7|TRBV23-1
CASSQSCRLRGYEQYF
TGCGCCAGCAGTCAATCATGCCGTCTTAGGGGCTACGAGCAGTACTTC
>.|TRBD2|TRBJ2-7|TRBV9
CASSPGLAASYEQYF
TGTGCCAGCAGCCCGGGACTAGCGGCCTCCTACGAGCAGTACTTC